The 4 T cell receptor beta chains reported below all come from one sample, sequenced in a study of cytotoxic CD8 clonotypes in ibrutinib-treated CLL listed by TCRdb under 2021. Library preparation used the immunoSEQ multiplex PCR assay. The table comes from immuneACCESS by way of TCRdb, which keeps in-frame sequences with V and J called. Part of the clones is missing from these tables; in studies checked, under half for an unresolved V gene and the rest for unknown reasons. Recorded for this sample are approximately 20,000 clones; about 85% of them occurred a single time. In total, the top ten clones hold 5% to 7% of the sample. The material sequenced was PBMCs, taken before ibrutinib treatment. These receptor sequences come from a human donor with chronic lymphocytic leukemia.

The V and J genes are TRBV2 and TRBJ1-5; D unresolved. The V end lost 6 bases, the J end lost 7 bases, and 13 bases lay between the germline ends. Germline V gene data show CDR1 as SNHLY and CDR2 as FYNNEI. The length of the CDR3 is 13 residues. CDR3 bases: TGTGCCAGCAGGCAAGCCGGTTACCAGCCCCAGCATTTT. Protein: CASRQAGYQPQHF.

This chain links TRBV10-3 with TRBJ2-1; D possibly matches TRBD1 or TRBD2 (6 bases each). Trimming shortened V by 5 bases and J by 2 bases, and 13 bases separated the two germline ends. This CDR3 spans 15 amino acids. Germline V gene lookup returns CDR1 ENHRY and CDR2 SYGVKD. The CDR3 DNA sequence: TGTGCCATCAGTCCCTCCCGGGGGCCCTACAATGAGCAGTTCTTC. Amino acid sequence: CAISPSRGPYNEQFF.

Written as DNA, the CDR3 is TGTGCCAGCAGCTTATGGTCGGACAGTTCACCCCTCCACTTT. It yields the protein CASSLWSDSSPLHF. The chain combines TRBV11-3 with TRBJ1-6; D is possibly TRBD1 (6 bases). This CDR3 spans 14 amino acids. V shed 2 bases and J shed 9 bases, with 11 bases lying between them. From germline, CDR1 is SGHNT and CDR2 YENEEA.

In this sample, this clone turned up a few times. The V and J genes are TRBV4-3 and TRBJ1-2, with 7 bases lining up with TRBD1. The germline V gene encodes CDR1 LGHNA and CDR2 YSLEER. The CDR3 is 15 residues long. J lost 8 bases, V lost 0 bases, and 9 bases had no gene match. As DNA, the CDR3 is TGCGCCAGCAGCCAAGAGACAGGGACCTTTGGCGGCTACACCTTC. It codes for CASSQETGTFGGYTF.